The 15 T cell receptor beta chains below all came from one sample that was sequenced in a study of cytomegalovirus exposure and HLA in healthy donors (dated by TCRdb to 2016 to 2017). Library creation used the immunoSEQ multiplex PCR assay. For the multiplex PCR, a mixture combining 60 forward primers for TCR Vbeta segments and 13 reverse primers for TCR Jbeta segments was used. TCRdb carries this immuneACCESS record with in-frame sequences only. Its versions omit some clonotypes, under half of them owing to an unresolved V gene in the studies checked, with the rest unexplained. In all, the sample holds about 150,000 clones, and around 79% of those were seen once. The ten largest clones take up around 6.6% of the sample. Sequencing used PBMCs. The source is a man aged 50 to 59 in good health and CMV-seropositive.

This clone was detected only once. V is TRBV7-9 and J is TRBJ2-7; tentatively, D is TRBD1 (6 bases). Germline CDR1 reads SEHNR; CDR2 reads FQNEAQ (reference sequence). This CDR3 has 15 residues. Trimming removed 2 bases from V and 0 bases from J, with 11 bases in between. The CDR3 region is CASSLRLGGSYEQYF. The CDR3 DNA follows: TGTGCCAGCAGCTTAAGGTTAGGGGGCTCCTACGAGCAGTACTTC. Based on the CDR3 plus reference TRBV7-9 and TRBJ2-7, the full variable domain is DTGVSQNPRHKITKRGQNVTFRCDPISEHNRLYWYRQTLGQGPEFLTYFQNEAQLEKSRLLSDRFSAERPKGSFSTLEIQRTEQGDSAMYLCASSLRLGGSYEQYFGPGTRLTVT.

V and J are TRBV5-6 and TRBJ2-3; 14 bases match TRBD2. The CDR3 is 16 amino acids. V trimming: 4 bases; J trimming: 4 bases; junction bases outside the gene matches: 5. Per the germline V gene, CDR1 is SGHDT and CDR2 is YYEEEE. CDR3 region: CASSPGLAGESDTQYF. CDR3 coding DNA: TGTGCCAGCAGCCCGGGACTAGCGGGAGAGTCAGATACGCAGTATTTT.

Note on this clone: This sample includes further DNA sequences coding for the same CDR3. V gene TRBV5-1 combines with J gene TRBJ2-7, with 10 bases fitting TRBD1. After removal of 5 bases from V and 1 base from J, the junction contained 3 bases not matched to a gene. The CDR3 runs to 14 residues. Germline CDR1 SGHRS, CDR2 YFSETQ. In DNA, the CDR3 is TGCGCCAGCAGTGAGGGACAGGGGTCCTACGAGCAGTACTTC. Amino acid sequence: CASSEGQGSYEQYF.

This clone was counted once. This rearrangement joins TRBV6-5 to TRBJ2-3; possibly TRBD2 for D (5 bases). V lost 0 bases and J lost 0, with 7 bases in between. Germline V lookup: CDR1 MNHEY, CDR2 SVGAGI. The CDR3 totals 15 residues. The CDR3 is CASSYSTGSTDTQYF. CDR3 DNA: TGTGCCAGCAGTTACTCTACGGGGAGCACAGATACGCAGTATTTT.

The V call is TRBV7-9, the J call TRBJ1-1, with 7 bases identical to TRBD1. The ends lost 5 bases at V and 0 bases at J; junction bases unmatched: 3. CDR3 length equals 14 residues. Germline CDR1 and CDR2: SEHNR and FQNEAQ (reference sequence). The CDR3 is CASSEQGMNTEAFF. The DNA of the CDR3 is TGTGCCAGCAGCGAACAGGGGATGAACACTGAAGCTTTCTTT.

The rearrangement uses TRBV11-2 and TRBJ2-1; 10 nucleotides agree with TRBD2. V lost 2 bases and J lost 5; bases outside the gene matches: 0. CDR1 is SGHAT, CDR2 FQNNGV, per germline. The CDR3 consists of 14 residues. The CDR3 reads CASSLLAGDNEQFF. The CDR3 nucleotides are TGTGCCAGCAGCTTACTAGCGGGAGACAATGAGCAGTTCTTC.

The V call is TRBV27, the J call TRBJ2-7; a possible D gene is TRBD1 (5 bases). Germline values: CDR1 MNHEY, CDR2 SMNVEV (reference sequence). The germline V and J ends were trimmed by 6 bases and 3 bases, with 15 bases remaining between them. The CDR3 covers 14 residues. Here the CDR3 reads CASRPDSPSYEQYF. In DNA form, the CDR3 reads TGTGCCAGCAGACCTGACAGCCCAAGCTACGAGCAGTACTTC.

This sequence joins TRBV19 and TRBJ1-1; a possible D gene is TRBD1 (5 bases). The CDR3 totals 17 residues. The V gene lost 3 bases and the J gene lost 3 bases, with 20 bases spanning the gap. Per germline, CDR1 LNHDA and CDR2 SQIVND (reference sequence). CDR3 amino acids: CASSMGRVGSWDTEAFF. The CDR3 DNA sequence: TGTGCCAGTAGTATGGGCAGGGTGGGTTCTTGGGACACTGAAGCTTTCTTT. Complete variable domain (other parts from reference TRBV19 and TRBJ1-1): DGGITQSPKYLFRKEGQNVTLSCEQNLNHDAMYWYRQDPGQGLRLIYYSQIVNDFQKGDIAEGYSVSREKKESFPLTVTSAQKNPTAFYLCASSMGRVGSWDTEAFFGQGTRLTVV.

The chain is built from TRBV7-2 and TRBJ1-5; 7 bases match TRBD1. The CDR3 is 14 residues long. CDR1 SGHTA and CDR2 FQGNSA come from the germline V gene. V lost 6 bases, J lost 1 base, and 3 bases stayed unmatched. The CDR3 sequence is CASRGTASNQPQHF. Written as DNA, the CDR3 is TGTGCCAGCAGAGGGACAGCGAGCAATCAGCCCCAGCATTTT.

The gene calls are TRBV5-1 and TRBJ2-7, with TRBD1 matching 10 bases. The germline gives CDR1 SGHRS, CDR2 YFSETQ. The length of the CDR3 is 15 residues. The trim removed 4 bases at V and 4 bases at J, leaving 8 bases unmatched. CDR3 coding DNA: TGCGCCAGCAGCGCGAACCGGGACAGGGGTTACGAGCAGTACTTC. Translated, it gives CASSANRDRGYEQYF.

The count of this clone is one. The chain is built from TRBV7-9 and TRBJ2-2; TRBD2 agrees at 9 bases. With 5 bases clipped from V and 7 bases from J, the junction kept 17 bases outside the gene matches. Germline assignment: CDR1 SEHNR and CDR2 FQNEAQ (reference sequence). CDR3 length: 18 residues. The CDR3 sequence: CASSPPGQIAGAVGELFF. Here the CDR3 DNA reads TGTGCCAGCAGCCCACCCGGACAGATAGCGGGAGCGGTCGGGGAGCTGTTTTTT. Full variable domain (remainder filled in from reference TRBV7-9 and TRBJ2-2): DTGVSQNPRHKITKRGQNVTFRCDPISEHNRLYWYRQTLGQGPEFLTYFQNEAQLEKSRLLSDRFSAERPKGSFSTLEIQRTEQGDSAMYLCASSPPGQIAGAVGELFFGEGSRLTVL.

J is TRBJ2-3 and V is TRBV5-1, with 8 bases identical to TRBD1. V trimming: 4 bases; J trimming: 6 bases; junction bases outside the gene matches: 4. The CDR3 length is 13 residues. Germline V gene lookup returns CDR1 SGHRS and CDR2 YFSETQ. The CDR3 region is CASSPGGSDTQYF. In DNA, the CDR3 is TGCGCCAGCAGCCCAGGGGGCTCGGATACGCAGTATTTT. Combining the CDR3 with reference TRBV5-1 and TRBJ2-3 gives the whole variable domain KAGVTQTPRYLIKTRGQQVTLSCSPISGHRSVSWYQQTPGQGLQFLFEYFSETQRNKGNFPGRFSGRQFSNSRSEMNVSTLELGDSALYLCASSPGGSDTQYFGPGTRLTVL.

The chain joins TRBV5-1 to TRBJ1-3, with a possible D match to TRBD1 (6 bases). There are 16 residues in the CDR3. CDR1 and CDR2 (germline): SGHRS, YFSETQ. Trimming stripped 0 bases from V and 3 bases from J, with 13 bases between. The chain's CDR3 is CASSLAGGRVGNTIYF. The CDR3 coding sequence is TGCGCCAGCAGCTTGGCCGGGGGGCGCGTTGGAAACACCATATATTTT.

The V gene is TRBV7-3, the J gene TRBJ2-5; the D is unclear. The germline CDR1 and CDR2 sequences are SGHTA and FQGTGA. The V gene lost 5 bases and the J gene lost 2 bases, with 15 bases spanning the gap. The CDR3 is made up of 15 amino acids. For the CDR3, the DNA is TGTGCCAGCAGCCCCCGACACGAAAGACAAGAGACCCAGTACTTC. Translated: CASSPRHERQETQYF.

This clone was picked up a small number of times. This chain joins TRBV11-2 and TRBJ2-1; 11 nucleotides line up with TRBD1. From germline, CDR1 is SGHAT and CDR2 FQNNGV. There are 16 residues in the CDR3. With V trimmed by 5 bases and J by 4 bases, 7 bases remained unmatched. The CDR3 DNA reads TGTGCCAGCAGCCGATCCGGGACAGGGGGATACAATGAGCAGTTCTTC. It translates to CASSRSGTGGYNEQFF.